Shown below are 15 T cell receptor beta chains from a single sample sequenced in a study of Ad26.COV2.S vaccination and SARS-CoV-2 variants. Only in-frame clones appear in the TCRdb table, and some are missing; sequencing was by immunoSEQ multiplex PCR. The table has some 300,000 clones, about 86% seen once. Documented treatment: some 20 received Ad26.COV2.S at low or high dose, single or two shots; 5 received placebo; per-sample allocation not given. After the first vaccine or placebo injection, samples were drawn on day 63. Source: peripheral blood, taken in a trial of Ad26.COV2.S vaccine versus placebo. These receptor sequences come from a person between 18 and 65 years old who received the Ad26.COV2.S COVID-19 vaccine or a placebo.

V is TRBV19 and J is TRBJ1-1, with D perhaps TRBD1 (5 bases). The CDR3 contains 14 residues. The germline V and J ends were trimmed by 11 bases and 1 base, with 17 bases remaining between them. The germline V gene encodes CDR1 LNHDA and CDR2 SQIVND (reference sequence). CDR3 residues: CAPPGHPRNTEAFF. In nucleotides, the CDR3 is TGTGCCCCGCCGGGGCACCCGAGGAACACTGAAGCTTTCTTT. The full variable domain, rest sourced from reference TRBV19 and TRBJ1-1, is DGGITQSPKYLFRKEGQNVTLSCEQNLNHDAMYWYRQDPGQGLRLIYYSQIVNDFQKGDIAEGYSVSREKKESFPLTVTSAQKNPTAFYLCAPPGHPRNTEAFFGQGTRLTVV.

The V and J genes are TRBV15 and TRBJ1-5; no reliable D call. Between the trimmed V and J ends, which lost 0 bases and 11 bases, there was a span of 23 bases. CDR1 and CDR2 from the germline V gene are LNHNV and YYDKDF (reference sequence). The CDR3 length is 17 residues. CDR3 nucleotides: TGTGCCACCAGCAGAGATTACCCGAGCGTCCCCCGTAAGGCCCAGCATTTT. Translated, it gives CATSRDYPSVPRKAQHF.

This chain links TRBV5-1 with TRBJ2-3; the D gene is possibly TRBD2 (5 bases). V was shortened by 4 bases and J by 6 bases, with 12 bases between the two germline ends. Per germline, CDR1 SGHRS and CDR2 YFSETQ. This CDR3 has 13 amino acids. The CDR3 loop is CASSLSGEDTQYF. CDR3 DNA: TGCGCCAGCAGCCTATCCGGGGAGGATACGCAGTATTTT.

This clone came up once. This chain links TRBV18 with TRBJ1-5; D is undetermined. CDR3 length: 13 amino acids. Germline-derived CDR1 and CDR2 are KGHSH and LQKENI. Between the trimmed V and J ends, which lost 4 bases and 5 bases, there was a span of 9 bases. In DNA form, the CDR3 reads TGTGCCAGCTCACTTTGGGGAGATCAGCCCCAGCATTTT. Translating it yields CASSLWGDQPQHF.

The V call is TRBV6-4, the J call TRBJ1-1; tentative D call: TRBD1 (6 bases). The CDR3 has 15 residues. Germline V gene lookup returns CDR1 MRHNA and CDR2 SNTAGT. Trimming shortened V by 6 bases and J by 1 base, and 15 bases separated the two germline ends. The CDR3 DNA follows: TGTGCCAGCAGCTCTTCTGGGGGCGGGAACACTGAAGCTTTCTTT. Encoded protein: CASSSSGGGNTEAFF.

This chain uses TRBV7-9 with TRBJ2-1; D is perhaps TRBD2 (6 bases). The V gene lost 7 bases and the J gene lost 2 bases, with 12 bases spanning the gap. CDR1 and CDR2 (germline): SEHNR, FQNEAQ (reference sequence). The CDR3 contains 14 residues. The CDR3 DNA follows: TGTGCCAGCATCTCTAGCGAAGCCTACAATGAGCAGTTCTTC. Its protein product is CASISSEAYNEQFF. Drawing the rest from reference TRBV7-9 and TRBJ2-1, the complete variable domain is DTGVSQNPRHKITKRGQNVTFRCDPISEHNRLYWYRQTLGQGPEFLTYFQNEAQLEKSRLLSDRFSAERPKGSFSTLEIQRTEQGDSAMYLCASISSEAYNEQFFGPGTRLTVL.

The J gene is TRBJ2-3, the V gene TRBV29-1, with D possibly matching TRBD1 (6 bases). The CDR3 extends over 14 amino acids. The ends were cut back, 5 bases at V and 2 bases at J, with 14 bases in the middle. Germline loops: CDR1 SQVTM, CDR2 ANQGSEA. The CDR3: CSVPGDRTTDTQYF. The CDR3 DNA reads TGCAGCGTTCCCGGTGACAGGACCACAGATACGCAGTATTTT.

This sequence joins TRBV19 and TRBJ2-7; the D gene is possibly TRBD2 (6 bases). The length of the CDR3 is 15 residues. Looked up from germline, CDR1 is LNHDA and CDR2 is SQIVND (reference sequence). The germline V and J ends were trimmed by 3 bases and 0 bases, with 12 bases remaining between them. The CDR3 is CASSMGTGVSYEQYF. The CDR3 DNA is TGTGCCAGTAGTATGGGGACGGGGGTCTCCTACGAGCAGTACTTC.

This rearrangement joins TRBV3-1 (or the pseudogene TRBV3-2) to TRBJ2-2; maybe TRBD2 (6 bases). V dropped 1 base and J dropped 2 bases, with 11 bases sitting between them. The length of the CDR3 is 16 residues. Germline V gene data show CDR1 as LGHDT and CDR2 as YNNKEL (reference sequence). The CDR3 nucleotides are TGTGCCAGCAGCCAAGTAACCGGGACTAACACCGGGGAGCTGTTTTTT. The encoded protein is CASSQVTGTNTGELFF.

The sample holds one count of this clone. The rearrangement links TRBV12-3 or TRBV12-4 to TRBJ2-2, with no clear D. Trimming stripped 5 bases from V and 5 bases from J, with 9 bases between. The CDR3 has 13 amino acids. CDR3 in amino acids: CASSGQGTGELFF. For the CDR3, the DNA is TGTGCCAGCAGTGGGCAAGGAACCGGGGAGCTGTTTTTT.

The CDR3 loop reads CASSAPFEGGNYNSPLHF. The DNA for the CDR3 is TGTGCCAGCAGCGCTCCGTTCGAAGGGGGAAACTATAATTCACCCCTCCACTTT. J is TRBJ1-6 and V is TRBV7-9; maybe TRBD1 (6 bases). V was shortened by 5 bases and J by 3 bases, with 20 bases between the two germline ends. This CDR3 contains 18 residues. Germline CDR1 reads SEHNR; CDR2 reads FQNEAQ (reference sequence).

The V call is TRBV7-8, the J call TRBJ2-6; tentative D call: TRBD1 (6 bases). Trimming stripped 2 bases from V and 3 bases from J, with 11 bases between. CDR3 length: 16 residues. From germline, CDR1 is SGHVS and CDR2 FQNEAQ. The CDR3 spells CASSLRNRDGANVLTF. Here the CDR3 DNA reads TGTGCCAGCAGCTTACGGAACAGGGATGGGGCCAACGTCCTGACTTTC.

V and J are TRBV2 and TRBJ2-3; D might be TRBD2 (6 bases). The germline gives CDR1 SNHLY, CDR2 FYNNEI. The length of the CDR3 is 15 residues. V was cut by 2 bases and J by 5 bases, with 14 bases left in between. CDR3 amino acids: CASSESGGIRDTQYF. The CDR3 nucleotides are TGTGCCAGCAGTGAATCAGGCGGGATAAGAGATACGCAGTATTTT.

The chain joins TRBV3-1 (or the pseudogene TRBV3-2) to TRBJ2-1, with 11 bases lining up with TRBD2. The ends lost 4 bases at V and 2 bases at J; junction bases unmatched: 4. Germline V gene sequence: CDR1 LGHDT, CDR2 YNNKEL (reference sequence). This CDR3 contains 16 residues. This chain's CDR3 is CASSPYSGGAYNEQFF. Here the CDR3 DNA reads TGTGCCAGCAGCCCTTATAGCGGGGGGGCCTACAATGAGCAGTTCTTC.

This clone appeared a single time. This chain uses TRBV5-5 with TRBJ2-1, with D maybe TRBD1 (6 bases). The CDR3 totals 15 residues. Germline values: CDR1 SGHKS, CDR2 YYEKEE (reference sequence). With 4 bases removed from V and 0 bases from J, the gap between germline ends came to 11 bases. CDR3 nucleotides: TGTGCCAGCAGCCCACAGGGAACCTCCTACAATGAGCAGTTCTTC. This gives the protein CASSPQGTSYNEQFF.